This T cell receptor (beta chain) derives from a study of T-cell reconstitution after alpha-beta-depleted transplantation in children (dated by TCRdb to about 2016). Regarding the research as a whole: The study quantitatively tracked T-cell immune reconstitution after TCRalphabeta/CD19-depleted allogeneic hematopoietic cell transplantation in children using TCR repertoire profiling.

This clonotype was seen repeatedly, ten times or more. Its target antigen remains unknown. Base qualities are missing; no much larger clone stands one base away. Library generation was performed with PCR. TCRdb names Illumina HiSeq 2500 as the instrument used. To normalize quantification of the TCRbeta repertoire, the TCR libraries were built with molecular barcoding that relied on unique molecular identifiers. Starting from the raw public reads, TCRdb applied fastp trimming at Q25, assembled clones with MiXCR and retained in-frame beta chains. Records with the same CDR3 protein are collapsed into one entry carrying the most frequent genes and DNA. Counted in this sample were 200,000 to 250,000 distinct CDR3 sequences; about 9.5% of them appeared once. Of the sample, 5.5% to 8% falls within the top ten clones. The CDR3 has 15 amino acids, counting the end cysteine and phenylalanine. Just CDR3 DNA is preserved here, 45 bases in frame from base 1. The germline V gene yields MDHEN for CDR1 and SYDVKM for CDR2. V sheds 5 bases and J sheds 3 bases, leaving 13 bases between their ends.

Sequencing used PBMCs from the stem cell graft donor, obtained from the stem cell graft. The TCR comes from a human donor who donated a stem cell graft to a child with acute lymphoblastic leukemia. The rearranged chain carries TRBV28 and TRBJ2-2, with the D call perhaps TRBD1 or TRBD2, each one matching 5 bases. The DNA is TGTGCCAGCAGTCTAGCCGACAGTTACACCGGGGAGCTGTTTTTT. Translated, it gives CASSLADSYTGELFF.